This record looks at one T cell receptor beta chain sequence and its context. The antigen is undetermined. This sample is part of a study of T cell responses to AZD1222 COVID-19 vaccine. The overall study: Analysis merged second doses at about 4 or about 12 weeks. General observations from the study: Dominant CD4 TCR responses targeted spike regions 160-218 and 743-854. Donor demographics were predominantly white British with a female majority; clonal diversity may be underestimated.

This CDR3 has 13 residues. The germline V gene encodes CDR1 SGHDT and CDR2 YYEEEE. Trimming shortened V by 4 bases and J by 2 bases, and 9 bases separated the two germline ends. Measured with immunoSEQ multiplex PCR; TCRdb has only the in-frame clones, and not every one. The repertoire includes about 150,000 clones, approximately 89% of them detected once, and approximately 4.4% sits in the top ten. The sequence derives from an adult in good health. V is TRBV5-6 and J is TRBJ1-1, with unresolved D. This material consisted of peripheral blood, taken on day 0 of AZD1222 vaccination. CDR3 region: CASSLTRNTEAFF. The CDR3 nucleotides read TGTGCCAGCAGCCTTACAAGAAACACTGAAGCTTTCTTT.